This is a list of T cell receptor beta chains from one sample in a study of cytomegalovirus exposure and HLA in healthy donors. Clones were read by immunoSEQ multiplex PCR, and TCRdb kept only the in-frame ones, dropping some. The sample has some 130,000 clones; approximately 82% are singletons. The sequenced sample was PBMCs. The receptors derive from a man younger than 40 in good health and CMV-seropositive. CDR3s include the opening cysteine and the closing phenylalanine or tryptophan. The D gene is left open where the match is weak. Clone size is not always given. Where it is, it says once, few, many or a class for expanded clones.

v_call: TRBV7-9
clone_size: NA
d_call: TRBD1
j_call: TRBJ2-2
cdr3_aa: CASSFSGTGGTGELFF
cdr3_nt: TGTGCCAGCAGCTTCTCCGGGACAGGGGGTACCGGGGAGCTGTTTTTT

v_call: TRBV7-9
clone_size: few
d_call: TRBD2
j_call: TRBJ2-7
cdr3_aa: CASSELAGVTYEQYF
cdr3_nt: TGTGCCAGCAGCGAACTAGCGGGGGTTACCTACGAGCAGTACTTC

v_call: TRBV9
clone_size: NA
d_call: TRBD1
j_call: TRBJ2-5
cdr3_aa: CASSPRQGEETQYF
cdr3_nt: TGTGCCAGCAGCCCGAGACAGGGGGAGGAGACCCAGTACTTC

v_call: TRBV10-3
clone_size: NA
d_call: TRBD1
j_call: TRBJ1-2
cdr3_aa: CAIRGGQGADYGYTF
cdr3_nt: TGTGCCATCAGGGGGGGACAGGGGGCGGACTATGGCTACACCTTC

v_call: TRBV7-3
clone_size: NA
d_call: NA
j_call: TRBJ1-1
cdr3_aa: CASSLLRSTEAFF
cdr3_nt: TGTGCCAGCAGCTTATTGCGAAGCACTGAAGCTTTCTTT

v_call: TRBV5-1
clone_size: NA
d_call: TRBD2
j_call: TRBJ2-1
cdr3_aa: CASSLERGDYNEQFF
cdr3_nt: TGCGCCAGCAGCTTGGAACGGGGGGATTACAATGAGCAGTTCTTC

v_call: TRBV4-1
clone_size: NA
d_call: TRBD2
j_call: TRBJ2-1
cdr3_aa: CASSQGLILAGGDNEQFF
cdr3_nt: TGCGCCAGCAGCCAGGGCCTTATACTAGCGGGAGGGGACAATGAGCAGTTCTTC

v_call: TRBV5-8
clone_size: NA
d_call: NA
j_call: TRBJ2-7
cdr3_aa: CASFGPQGAHEQYF
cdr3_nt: TGTGCCAGCTTCGGCCCGCAAGGGGCCCACGAGCAGTACTTC

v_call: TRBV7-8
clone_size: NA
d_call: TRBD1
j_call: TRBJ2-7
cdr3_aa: CASSLGYRGPEEQYF
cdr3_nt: TGTGCCAGCAGCTTAGGATACAGGGGGCCGGAAGAGCAGTACTTC

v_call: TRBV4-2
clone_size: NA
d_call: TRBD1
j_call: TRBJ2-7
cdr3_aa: CASSQEWDRGFYEQYF
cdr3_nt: TGTGCCAGCAGCCAAGAATGGGACAGGGGTTTCTACGAGCAGTACTTC

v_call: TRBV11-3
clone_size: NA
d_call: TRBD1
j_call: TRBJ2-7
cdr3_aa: CASSSGTAAFYEQYF
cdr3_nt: TGTGCCAGCAGCTCCGGGACAGCAGCCTTCTACGAGCAGTACTTC

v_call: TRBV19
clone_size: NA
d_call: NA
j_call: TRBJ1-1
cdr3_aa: CASREVQVNTEAFF
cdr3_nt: TGTGCCAGTAGAGAGGTACAAGTGAACACTGAAGCTTTCTTT

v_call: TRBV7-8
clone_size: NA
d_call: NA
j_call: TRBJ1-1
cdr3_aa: CASSLAGAGGTEAFF
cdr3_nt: TGTGCCAGCAGCTTAGCCGGGGCGGGAGGGACTGAAGCTTTCTTT

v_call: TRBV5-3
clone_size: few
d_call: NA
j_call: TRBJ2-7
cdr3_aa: CARSTLLGRSSYEQYF
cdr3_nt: TGTGCCAGAAGCACTCTTTTGGGGAGGAGCTCCTACGAGCAGTACTTC

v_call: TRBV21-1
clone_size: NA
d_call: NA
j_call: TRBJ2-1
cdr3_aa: CASSKEPAGGPYPNNEQFF
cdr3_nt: TGTGCCAGCAGCAAAGAACCAGCGGGAGGGCCATACCCTAACAATGAGCAGTTCTTC

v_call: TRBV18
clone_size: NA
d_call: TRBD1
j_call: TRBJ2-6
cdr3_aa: CASSPDPLGQTKFSSGANVLTF
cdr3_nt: TGTGCCAGCTCACCTGACCCACTGGGACAGACTAAATTCTCCTCTGGGGCCAACGTCCTGACTTTC

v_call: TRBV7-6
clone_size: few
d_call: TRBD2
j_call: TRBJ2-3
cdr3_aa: CASAVGGGTDTQYF
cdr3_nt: TGTGCCAGCGCCGTCGGGGGGGGCACAGATACGCAGTATTTT

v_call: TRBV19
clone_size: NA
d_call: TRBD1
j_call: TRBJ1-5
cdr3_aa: CASTAGQGSQPQHF
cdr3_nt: TGTGCCAGTACCGCGGGACAGGGCTCTCAGCCCCAGCATTTT

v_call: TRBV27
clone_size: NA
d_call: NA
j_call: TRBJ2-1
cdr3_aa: CASPEYNEQFF
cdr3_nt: TGTGCCAGCCCAGAATACAATGAGCAGTTCTTC

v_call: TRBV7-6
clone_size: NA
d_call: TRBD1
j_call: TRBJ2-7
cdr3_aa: CASSSGQGINEQYF
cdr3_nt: TGTGCCAGCAGCTCGGGACAGGGGATCAACGAGCAGTACTTC

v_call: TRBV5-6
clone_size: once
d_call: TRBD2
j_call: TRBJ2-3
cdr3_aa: CASRLAGKYGKGTDTQYF
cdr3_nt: TGTGCCAGCCGCTTAGCGGGCAAATACGGGAAAGGCACAGATACGCAGTATTTT

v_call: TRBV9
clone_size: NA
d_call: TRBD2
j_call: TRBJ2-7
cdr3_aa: CASSVAGAGTYEQYF
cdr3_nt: TGTGCCAGCAGCGTAGCGGGAGCGGGGACCTACGAGCAGTACTTC

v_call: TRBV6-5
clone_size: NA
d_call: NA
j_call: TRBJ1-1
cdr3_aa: CASSYSEGVTEAFF
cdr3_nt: TGTGCCAGCAGTTACTCGGAAGGGGTCACTGAAGCTTTCTTT

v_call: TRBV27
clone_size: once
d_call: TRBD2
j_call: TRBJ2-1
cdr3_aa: CASSRFSGLAVNNEQFF
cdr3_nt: TGTGCCAGCAGTCGGTTCTCGGGACTAGCGGTAAACAATGAGCAGTTCTTC

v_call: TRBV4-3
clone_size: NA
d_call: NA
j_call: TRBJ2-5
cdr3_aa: CASSQELFYQETQYF
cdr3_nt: TGCGCCAGCAGCCAAGAACTGTTTTACCAAGAGACCCAGTACTTC

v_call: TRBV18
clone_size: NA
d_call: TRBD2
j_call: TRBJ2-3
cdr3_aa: CASSPPKRGNTDTQYF
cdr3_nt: TGTGCCAGCTCACCCCCTAAGCGGGGCAACACAGATACGCAGTATTTT